This T cell receptor beta chain appears in the sequencing data of a study of blood T cells in healthy people across ages. In its sample, this clonotype was seen a few times. Researchers collected ten milliliters of peripheral blood from every single donor. Each sample provided at least 5 micrograms of extracted total RNA. Using a J-beta primer mix together with a sample-barcoded 5' primer, a second PCR was run for about 7 to 12 cycles. A single record per CDR3 protein comes from TCRdb applying MiXCR to the 5' RACE reads. Among 800,000 to 1,000,000 distinct CDR3 sequences listed, roughly 50% were seen once. This sequence was found in a man aged 30 to 39 in good health. Sequencing was carried out using blood.

CDR3 nucleotides: TGTGCCAGCAGTCCCTCTAGTGGACTAGCGGCCTACGAGCAGTACTTC. As protein: CASSPSSGLAAYEQYF. V gene TRBV12-3 or TRBV12-4 combines with J gene TRBJ2-7, with 10 bases lining up with TRBD2. V lost 5 bases to trimming and J lost 2 bases; unmatched junction nucleotides: 9. CDR3 length: 16 residues.